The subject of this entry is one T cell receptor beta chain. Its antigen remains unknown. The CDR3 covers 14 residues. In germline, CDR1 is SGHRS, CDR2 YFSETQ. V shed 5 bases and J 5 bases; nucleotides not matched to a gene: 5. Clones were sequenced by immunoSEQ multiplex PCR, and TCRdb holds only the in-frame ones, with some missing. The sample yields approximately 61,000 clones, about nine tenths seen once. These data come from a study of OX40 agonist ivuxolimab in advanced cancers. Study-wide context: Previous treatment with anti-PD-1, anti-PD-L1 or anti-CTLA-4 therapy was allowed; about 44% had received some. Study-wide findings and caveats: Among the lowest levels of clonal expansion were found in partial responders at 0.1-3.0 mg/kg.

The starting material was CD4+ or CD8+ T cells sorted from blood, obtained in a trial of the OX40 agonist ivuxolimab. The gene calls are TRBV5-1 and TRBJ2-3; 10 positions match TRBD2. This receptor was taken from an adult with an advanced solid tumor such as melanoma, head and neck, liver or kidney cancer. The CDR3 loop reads CASRSSGRVDTQYF. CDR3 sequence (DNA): TGCGCCAGCAGGTCTAGCGGGAGAGTAGATACGCAGTATTTT.